The clone carrying this TCR beta chain was detected only a few times. Antigen specificity is unknown. These data originate in a study of cytomegalovirus exposure and HLA in healthy donors. Germline V gene lookup returns CDR1 MNHEY and CDR2 SMNVEV (reference sequence). Trimming removed 4 bases at V and 1 base at J, with 16 bases between. This CDR3 region has 16 residues. Study observations and caveats: Productive status was seen about 90% or about 30% of the time for most TCR beta V segments in an earlier analysis. It emerged from a later analysis that several of the most significant clusters appeared to be linked to common viral pathogens. CMV serostatus was the sole immune exposure data available.

Each donor's status was that of a healthy bone marrow donor. The PCR employed 60 Vbeta primers together with 13 Jbeta primers. Profiled with immunoSEQ multiplex PCR; TCRdb holds only in-frame clones, not every one. Among around 130,000 clones listed, over 8% were seen once. The chain uses TRBV27 and TRBJ2-5, with TRBD2 as a possible D gene (5 bases). The material sequenced was PBMCs. The sequence came from a man in his forties in good health and CMV-seronegative. This chain's CDR3 is CASSSTGRGVQETQYF. CDR3 sequence (DNA): TGTGCCAGCAGTTCGACTGGACGGGGAGTCCAAGAGACCCAGTACTTC.